The rows below give T cell receptor beta chains drawn from one sample of a study of blood T cell repertoires in COVID-19. Only in-frame clones appear in the TCRdb table, and some are missing; sequencing was by immunoSEQ multiplex PCR. The table lists 55,000 to 80,000 clones, around four fifths of them singletons. Sequenced material: peripheral blood. The receptors were gathered from a man between 45 and 60 years old with active COVID-19. The CDR3 runs from the conserved cysteine through the conserved F or W. D genes are given only for firm matches. Size is stated for part of the rows, as once, few or many counts, or as a class when the clone is expanded.

j_call: TRBJ2-1
d_call: -
v_call: TRBV19
clone_size: -
cdr3_nt: TGTGCCAGTAGTGCCTATGGACAGAACAATGAGCAGTTCTTC
cdr3_aa: CASSAYGQNNEQFF

j_call: TRBJ1-2
d_call: -
v_call: TRBV7-6
clone_size: -
cdr3_nt: TGTGCCAGCAGCTTATTGACAGGCCCAGCTAACTATGGCTACACCTTC
cdr3_aa: CASSLLTGPANYGYTF

j_call: TRBJ2-5
d_call: TRBD2
v_call: TRBV12-3/TRBV12-4
clone_size: -
cdr3_nt: TGTGCCAGCAGGACTAGCGGGAGGGAGACCCAGTACTTC
cdr3_aa: CASRTSGRETQYF

j_call: TRBJ2-4
d_call: TRBD1
v_call: TRBV19
clone_size: few
cdr3_nt: TGTGCCAGTAGCCCAAGGACAGGGGGTAGGAGAAACATTCAGTACTTC
cdr3_aa: CASSPRTGGRRNIQYF

j_call: TRBJ2-3
d_call: -
v_call: TRBV4-1
clone_size: -
cdr3_nt: TGCGCCAGCAGCCAATTCGGGCGGGGGCGTAGAAATACGCAGTATTTT
cdr3_aa: CASSQFGRGRRNTQYF

j_call: TRBJ2-5
d_call: TRBD2
v_call: TRBV5-1
clone_size: -
cdr3_nt: TGCGCCAGCAGCCGGGGGGGAGAAGAGACCCAGTACTTC
cdr3_aa: CASSRGGEETQYF

j_call: TRBJ2-5
d_call: -
v_call: TRBV7-6
clone_size: -
cdr3_nt: TGTGCCAGCAGCACGTCTCCAGGTGCCGGCGGGGAGACCCAGTACTTC
cdr3_aa: CASSTSPGAGGETQYF

j_call: TRBJ2-7
d_call: TRBD1
v_call: TRBV18
clone_size: once
cdr3_nt: TGTGCCAGCTCATCAGGACAGGGGGCCGTCGAGCAGTACTTC
cdr3_aa: CASSSGQGAVEQYF

j_call: TRBJ1-3
d_call: TRBD1
v_call: TRBV30
clone_size: -
cdr3_nt: TGTGCCTGGAGTACCGGACAGGGATCTGGAAACACCATATATTTT
cdr3_aa: CAWSTGQGSGNTIYF

j_call: TRBJ2-7
d_call: -
v_call: TRBV20-1
clone_size: -
cdr3_nt: TGCAGTGCTAGTCTCCTGGGCGGGTACTACGAGCAGTACTTC
cdr3_aa: CSASLLGGYYEQYF

j_call: TRBJ1-3
d_call: TRBD1
v_call: TRBV7-9
clone_size: -
cdr3_nt: TGTGCCAGCAGCTCGCGAGGGACAGACGCTTTAGGAAACACCATATATTTT
cdr3_aa: CASSSRGTDALGNTIYF

j_call: TRBJ2-7
d_call: -
v_call: TRBV7-5
clone_size: -
cdr3_nt: TGTGCCAGAAGCCCCCGGGACAGGGGCCCCCTCGAGCAGTACTTC
cdr3_aa: CARSPRDRGPLEQYF

j_call: TRBJ2-7
d_call: -
v_call: TRBV9
clone_size: -
cdr3_nt: TGTGCCAGCAGCGTCGGGGGATCCACCTACGAGCAGTACTTC
cdr3_aa: CASSVGGSTYEQYF

j_call: TRBJ2-1
d_call: TRBD2
v_call: TRBV6-5
clone_size: few
cdr3_nt: TGTGCCAGCAGAGAGAGCGGGGGCGAATACAATGAGCAGTTCTTC
cdr3_aa: CASRESGGEYNEQFF

j_call: TRBJ2-7
d_call: TRBD1
v_call: TRBV25-1
clone_size: -
cdr3_nt: TGTGCCAGCAGTGACAACCGGGACAGGGGCCACGAGCAGTACTTC
cdr3_aa: CASSDNRDRGHEQYF

j_call: TRBJ2-7
d_call: TRBD1
v_call: TRBV27
clone_size: -
cdr3_nt: TGTGCCAGCAGTTTATACCAACAGGGGGTGTACGAGCAGTACTTC
cdr3_aa: CASSLYQQGVYEQYF

j_call: TRBJ2-5
d_call: TRBD1
v_call: TRBV5-4
clone_size: -
cdr3_nt: TGTGCCAGCAGCTTGGACCTCGAGGGGGCTTTAGAGACCCAGTACTTC
cdr3_aa: CASSLDLEGALETQYF

j_call: TRBJ1-4
d_call: TRBD1
v_call: TRBV18
clone_size: -
cdr3_nt: TGTGCCAGCTCACGCGGACAGGGGGCCACAGAAAAACTGTTTTTT
cdr3_aa: CASSRGQGATEKLFF

j_call: TRBJ1-1
d_call: -
v_call: TRBV18
clone_size: -
cdr3_nt: TGTGCCAGCTCACCTTTGGGACTCGGGTTGAACACTGAAGCTTTCTTT
cdr3_aa: CASSPLGLGLNTEAFF

j_call: TRBJ2-5
d_call: TRBD2
v_call: TRBV5-4
clone_size: -
cdr3_nt: TGTGCCAGCAGCCGCAGCGGGGGCCAAGAGACCCAGTACTTC
cdr3_aa: CASSRSGGQETQYF

j_call: TRBJ2-5
d_call: -
v_call: TRBV5-1
clone_size: -
cdr3_nt: TGCGCCAGCAGCTTGATTACTGAACAGCGGCAAGAGACCCAGTACTTC
cdr3_aa: CASSLITEQRQETQYF

j_call: TRBJ2-1
d_call: TRBD2
v_call: TRBV7-2
clone_size: -
cdr3_nt: TGTGCCAGCAGCTTAGCGAGTACTCCGGGACTAGGGGCCGATGAGCAGTTCTTC
cdr3_aa: CASSLASTPGLGADEQFF

j_call: TRBJ2-7
d_call: -
v_call: TRBV5-1
clone_size: -
cdr3_nt: TGCGCCAGCAGCTTGTGGGGTGGGGGGAACGGGATCTACGAGCAGTACTTC
cdr3_aa: CASSLWGGGNGIYEQYF

j_call: TRBJ1-4
d_call: -
v_call: TRBV30
clone_size: once
cdr3_nt: TGTGCCTGGAGTACAGGGAATGGCGATGAAAAACTGTTTTTT
cdr3_aa: CAWSTGNGDEKLFF

j_call: TRBJ2-1
d_call: -
v_call: TRBV6-2/TRBV6-3
clone_size: -
cdr3_nt: TGTGCCAGCAGCCCCGGGACTCCTCCTGAGCAGTTCTTC
cdr3_aa: CASSPGTPPEQFF

j_call: TRBJ1-4
d_call: -
v_call: TRBV28
clone_size: -
cdr3_nt: TGTGCCAGCAGCCCTTATCCAGGGGATCATAATGAAAAACTGTTTTTT
cdr3_aa: CASSPYPGDHNEKLFF

j_call: TRBJ2-7
d_call: -
v_call: TRBV7-9
clone_size: -
cdr3_nt: TGTGCCAGCAGCCTCCCTCCGGGGTCCTACGAGCAGTACTTC
cdr3_aa: CASSLPPGSYEQYF

j_call: TRBJ1-1
d_call: TRBD1
v_call: TRBV7-9
clone_size: -
cdr3_nt: TGTGCCAGCAGCCGGACAGGGGAAGCTTTCTTT
cdr3_aa: CASSRTGEAFF

j_call: TRBJ2-7
d_call: -
v_call: TRBV6-1
clone_size: -
cdr3_nt: TGTGCCAGCAGTGAAGGGGTTACCAGCGGACTAAGGGAGCAGTACTTC
cdr3_aa: CASSEGVTSGLREQYF

j_call: TRBJ1-2
d_call: -
v_call: TRBV16
clone_size: -
cdr3_nt: TGTGCCAGCAGCAAAACAGGGCTCGGCTATGGCTACACCTTC
cdr3_aa: CASSKTGLGYGYTF

j_call: TRBJ2-1
d_call: TRBD1
v_call: TRBV7-8
clone_size: -
cdr3_nt: TGTGCCAGCACTCGGGACAGGGCATACAATGAGCAGTTCTTC
cdr3_aa: CASTRDRAYNEQFF

j_call: TRBJ2-3
d_call: TRBD1
v_call: TRBV7-9
clone_size: -
cdr3_nt: TGTGCCAGCAGCTACCCTCGGACAGGGAGCACAGATACGCAGTATTTT
cdr3_aa: CASSYPRTGSTDTQYF

j_call: TRBJ2-7
d_call: -
v_call: TRBV27
clone_size: -
cdr3_nt: TGTGCCAGCAGTTTGGTGGGGAGAGCCTACGAGCAGTACTTC
cdr3_aa: CASSLVGRAYEQYF

j_call: TRBJ1-1
d_call: -
v_call: TRBV5-6
clone_size: -
cdr3_nt: TGTGCCAGCAGCTTCTTGTCCCGGAGGAACACTGAAGCTTTCTTT
cdr3_aa: CASSFLSRRNTEAFF